Each of the 17 T cell receptor beta chains below was sequenced from the same sample in a study of T cell changes during pregnancy in multiple sclerosis. This table comes from immunoSEQ multiplex PCR, and its TCRdb copy is limited to in-frame clones, with some not included. The sample carries around 45,000 clones, 90% to 95% recorded once. Source: CD4+ T cells from peripheral blood mononuclear cells, taken before pregnancy. The receptors originated from a female donor with multiple sclerosis, enrolled in a pregnancy study.

The chain joins TRBV11-3 to TRBJ1-3; tentatively, D is TRBD1 (5 bases). This CDR3 is 15 amino acids long. Trimming removed 4 bases at V and 0 bases at J, with 10 bases between. Germline V gives CDR1 SGHNT, CDR2 YENEEA. In DNA form, the CDR3 reads TGTGCCAGCAGCTCTGACAGCCGCTCTGGAAACACCATATATTTT. Translation: CASSSDSRSGNTIYF. Full variable domain (outside the CDR3, taken from reference TRBV11-3 and TRBJ1-3): EAGVVQSPRYKIIEKKQPVAFWCNPISGHNTLYWYLQNLGQGPELLIRYENEEAVDDSQLPKDRFSAERLKGVDSTLKIQPAELGDSAVYLCASSSDSRSGNTIYFGEGSWLTVV.

The chain is built from TRBV7-6 and TRBJ2-3, with TRBD2 identical over 8 bases. V gave up 4 bases and J gave up 5 bases; unmatched junction bases: 8. The CDR3 has 15 amino acids. Germline V gene data show CDR1 as SGHVS and CDR2 as FNYEAQ. CDR3 residues: CASSSGTRGRDTQYF. The CDR3 coding sequence is TGTGCCAGCAGCTCCGGGACTAGGGGCCGAGATACGCAGTATTTT.

V and J are TRBV6-5 and TRBJ2-7; the match to TRBD1 covers 9 bases. CDR1 is MNHEY, CDR2 SVGAGI, per germline. The CDR3 totals 15 residues. J was trimmed by 0 bases and V by 5 bases; bases with no gene match: 5. CDR3 bases: TGTGCCAGCAGTCGAACAGGGGGCCACTCCTACGAGCAGTACTTC. Translated, it gives CASSRTGGHSYEQYF.

This clone appeared once. The V gene is TRBV4-3, the J gene TRBJ2-7; 7 nucleotides agree with TRBD1. The V gene's germline CDR1 is LGHNA and CDR2 YSLEER. V trimming: 0 bases; J trimming: 6 bases; junction bases outside the gene matches: 2. The CDR3 loop spans 13 amino acids. CDR3 loop: CASSQETGAEQYF. The CDR3 bases are TGCGCCAGCAGCCAAGAAACAGGGGCCGAGCAGTACTTC.

This CDR3 reads CASSLEGDYGYTF. The CDR3 DNA reads TGCGCCAGCAGCTTGGAGGGAGACTATGGCTACACCTTC. The V and J genes are TRBV5-1 and TRBJ1-2; D unresolved. Trimming shortened V by 0 bases and J by 3 bases, and 6 bases separated the two germline ends. This CDR3 has 13 residues. CDR1 SGHRS and CDR2 YFSETQ come from the germline V gene. The full variable domain, with the rest looked up from reference TRBV5-1 and TRBJ1-2, is KAGVTQTPRYLIKTRGQQVTLSCSPISGHRSVSWYQQTPGQGLQFLFEYFSETQRNKGNFPGRFSGRQFSNSRSEMNVSTLELGDSALYLCASSLEGDYGYTFGSGTRLTVV.

The chain is built from TRBV7-9 and TRBJ1-1; no reliable D call. V dropped 3 bases and J dropped 4 bases, with 9 bases sitting between them. Germline loops: CDR1 SEHNR, CDR2 FQNEAQ (reference sequence). CDR3 size: 13 residues. For the CDR3, the DNA is TGTGCCAGCAGCTTCTCACGGGGCACTGAAGCTTTCTTT. Its translation: CASSFSRGTEAFF. The full variable domain, in which reference TRBV7-9 and TRBJ1-1 provide the parts outside the CDR3, is DTGVSQNPRHKITKRGQNVTFRCDPISEHNRLYWYRQTLGQGPEFLTYFQNEAQLEKSRLLSDRFSAERPKGSFSTLEIQRTEQGDSAMYLCASSFSRGTEAFFGQGTRLTVV.

The J gene is TRBJ1-3, the V gene TRBV9; 7 bases are a match to TRBD1. V lost 6 bases to trimming and J lost 3 bases; unmatched junction nucleotides: 12. Germline values: CDR1 SGDLS, CDR2 YYNGEE. There are 16 residues in the CDR3. CDR3 in DNA: TGTGCCAGCACGTCGGACAGGAGGGTTGGTGGAAACACCATATATTTT. This sequence encodes CASTSDRRVGGNTIYF.

V and J are TRBV7-3 and TRBJ1-1; TRBD1 is a possible D gene (5 bases). V lost 0 bases and J lost 6, with 14 bases in between. In germline, CDR1 is SGHTA, CDR2 FQGTGA. The CDR3 loop spans 15 amino acids. CDR3 nucleotide sequence: TGTGCCAGCAGCTTAACGGGGGGTCGGGGAGCTGAAGCTTTCTTT. Translated: CASSLTGGRGAEAFF. Drawing the rest from reference TRBV7-3 and TRBJ1-1, the complete variable domain is GAGVSQTPSNKVTEKGKYVELRCDPISGHTALYWYRQSLGQGPEFLIYFQGTGAADDSGLPNDRFFAVRPEGSVSTLKIQRTERGDSAVYLCASSLTGGRGAEAFFGQGTRLTVV.

The gene calls are TRBV18 and TRBJ2-3, with a tentative D call TRBD1 (8 bases). V lost 2 bases to trimming and J lost 0 bases, with 18 bases between them. Per germline, CDR1 KGHSH and CDR2 LQKENI. The CDR3 is 18 residues long. In nucleotides, the CDR3 is TGTGCCAGCTCACCATTCGGGAGGACAGGGAGGAGCACAGATACGCAGTATTTT. Protein: CASSPFGRTGRSTDTQYF.

V gene TRBV27 combines with J gene TRBJ2-1, with D hard to call. V lost 3 bases and J lost 4, with 4 bases in between. The length of the CDR3 is 12 residues. Germline V CDR1 and CDR2: MNHEY, SMNVEV (reference sequence). CDR3: CASSFLYNEQFF. The CDR3 nucleotides are TGTGCCAGCAGTTTTCTTTACAATGAGCAGTTCTTC.

J is TRBJ2-1 and V is TRBV30; 8 nucleotides match TRBD1. Losses at the gene ends were 1 base for V and 3 bases for J; bases not matched to a gene: 5. From germline, CDR1 is GTSNPN and CDR2 SVGIG (reference sequence). The CDR3 runs 15 residues. The CDR3: CAWSANRGIYNEQFF. For the CDR3, the DNA is TGTGCCTGGAGTGCTAACAGGGGGATCTACAATGAGCAGTTCTTC.

This clone was found a few times. The chain employs TRBV7-3 and TRBJ2-5; D is perhaps TRBD1 (6 bases). Germline loops: CDR1 SGHTA, CDR2 FQGTGA. The V and J ends lost 5 bases and 1 base respectively, with 11 bases between them. This CDR3 comprises 14 residues. CDR3 protein: CASSRSRGQETQYF. The CDR3 DNA sequence: TGTGCCAGCAGCCGTTCCAGGGGCCAAGAGACCCAGTACTTC.

V usage is TRBV19 and J usage is TRBJ1-2; a possible D gene is TRBD1 (5 bases). Per the germline V gene, CDR1 is LNHDA and CDR2 is SQIVND (reference sequence). The CDR3 has 14 residues. The ends were cut back, 1 base at V and 8 bases at J, with 14 bases in the middle. The DNA for the CDR3 is TGTGCCAGTAGTATAGGTCCAGGGTTGGACGGCTACACCTTC. This sequence encodes CASSIGPGLDGYTF.

The V call is TRBV7-2, the J call TRBJ1-1; D is perhaps TRBD1 (5 bases). The V gene lost 0 bases and the J gene lost 5 bases, with 13 bases spanning the gap. The germline V gene encodes CDR1 SGHTA and CDR2 FQGNSA. This CDR3 comprises 15 residues. This chain's CDR3 is CASSLAGQLLTEAFF. The CDR3 DNA reads as TGTGCCAGCAGCTTAGCCGGACAATTACTAACTGAAGCTTTCTTT.

V usage is TRBV18 and J usage is TRBJ1-5; possible D gene TRBD1, 5 bases. The CDR3 has 16 residues. Germline V gives CDR1 KGHSH, CDR2 LQKENI. The ends were cut back, 2 bases at V and 1 base at J, with 12 bases in the middle. The CDR3 protein is CASSPLGGGSNQPQHF. As DNA, the CDR3 is TGTGCCAGCTCACCATTGGGGGGTGGGAGCAATCAGCCCCAGCATTTT.

On this clone itself: This specimen includes other DNA sequences encoding the same CDR3. The chain couples TRBV4-3 to TRBJ1-2, with 8 nucleotides matching TRBD1. The junction had 4 bases not matched to a gene; V was cut back by 4 bases and J by 3 bases. Germline CDR1 LGHNA, CDR2 YSLEER. This CDR3 spans 14 amino acids. Written as DNA, the CDR3 is TGCGCCAGCAGCCTCGGACAGGGAGACTATGGCTACACCTTC. Protein: CASSLGQGDYGYTF.

The chain is built from TRBV4-3 and TRBJ1-3; perhaps TRBD1 as D (5 bases). CDR3 length: 18 amino acids. Germline CDR1 and CDR2: LGHNA and YSLEER. The V end lost 2 bases, the J end lost 3 bases, and 20 bases lay between the germline ends. In DNA, the CDR3 is TGCGCCAGCAGCCAATTGCTCGGGGGACCGGAGTTTGGAAACACCATATATTTT. This encodes CASSQLLGGPEFGNTIYF.